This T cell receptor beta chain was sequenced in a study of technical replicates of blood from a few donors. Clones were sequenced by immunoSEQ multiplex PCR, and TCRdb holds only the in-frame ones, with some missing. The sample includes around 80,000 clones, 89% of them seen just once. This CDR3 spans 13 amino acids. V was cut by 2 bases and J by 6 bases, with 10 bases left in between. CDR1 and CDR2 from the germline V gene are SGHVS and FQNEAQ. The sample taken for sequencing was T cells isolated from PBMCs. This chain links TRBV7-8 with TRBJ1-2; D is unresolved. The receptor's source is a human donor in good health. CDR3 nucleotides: TGTGCCAGCAGCTTACGGGGTTGGGATGGCTACACCTTC. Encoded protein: CASSLRGWDGYTF.